The 15 T cell receptor beta chains presented below share a single source sample, sequenced in a study of breast tumors, draining lymph nodes, adjacent tissues. TCRdb independently ran MiXCR on the multiplex PCR reads; one entry per CDR3 protein. Among some 19,000 distinct CDR3 sequences, roughly 50% were seen once, and the ten largest hold around 7.8%. Sequences were obtained from breast tumor tissue. These receptors originate from a female donor with breast cancer. Some clones in this sample may be carry-over from other donors' samples.

Here the CDR3 reads CASSLTPGSPYNEQFF. Here the CDR3 DNA reads TGTGCCAGCAGCTTAACACCCGGGAGCCCCTACAATGAGCAGTTCTTC. V and J are TRBV11-1 and TRBJ2-1, with D perhaps TRBD2 (6 bases). CDR1 and CDR2 (germline): SGHAT, FQDESV (reference sequence). V was pared by 2 bases and J by 2 bases, with 13 bases between. There are 16 residues in the CDR3. Full variable domain (missing parts from reference TRBV11-1 and TRBJ2-1): EAEVAQSPRYKITEKSQAVAFWCDPISGHATLYWYRQILGQGPELLVQFQDESVVDDSQLPKDRFSAERLKGVDSTLKIQPAELGDSAMYLCASSLTPGSPYNEQFFGPGTRLTVL.

A word on this clonotype: A much larger clone lies one base from this, so it may be a read error. The chain employs TRBV6-1 and TRBJ2-7; D ambiguous. V was shortened by 6 bases and J by 2 bases, with 8 bases between the two germline ends. CDR1 and CDR2 (germline): MNHNS, SASEGT. The CDR3 runs to 12 residues. The chain's CDR3 is CASRRPAYEQYF. In DNA form, the CDR3 reads TGTGCCAGCAGGCGTCCCGCCTACGAGCAGTACTTC.

This chain connects TRBV20-1 to TRBJ2-7; 11 bases are shared with TRBD2. V lost 2 bases to trimming and J lost 1 base; unmatched junction nucleotides: 13. The CDR3 runs to 18 residues. Germline CDR1 reads DFQATT; CDR2 reads SNEGSKA (reference sequence). The CDR3 region is CSARPRIAGGVESYEQYF. The CDR3 DNA sequence: TGCAGTGCTAGACCCCGGATAGCGGGAGGGGTGGAGTCCTACGAGCAGTACTTC.

This clonotype was seen at least ten times. The gene calls are TRBV20-1 and TRBJ2-4; 12 positions agree with TRBD2. V gave up 2 bases and J gave up 1 base; unmatched junction bases: 6. Germline V lookup: CDR1 DFQATT, CDR2 SNEGSKA (reference sequence). This CDR3 spans 17 amino acids. In nucleotides, the CDR3 is TGCAGTGCTAGACTAGCGGGAGGGAGAAGGGCCAAAAACATTCAGTACTTC. Residues: CSARLAGGRRAKNIQYF.

By frequency in the sample, this clonotype is medium-sized. The chain recombines TRBV20-1 with TRBJ2-7, with D perhaps matching TRBD2 (5 bases). Trimming removed 6 bases from V and 0 bases from J, with 12 bases in between. Germline-derived CDR1 and CDR2 are DFQATT and SNEGSKA (reference sequence). The CDR3 totals 13 residues. The CDR3 is CSAPWRSSYEQYF. The DNA of the CDR3 is TGCAGTGCCCCATGGAGGAGCTCCTACGAGCAGTACTTC.

V gene TRBV11-2 combines with J gene TRBJ2-3; no clear D. This CDR3 is 12 amino acids long. Looked up from germline, CDR1 is SGHAT and CDR2 is FQNNGV. The V gene lost 1 base and the J gene lost 4 bases, with 3 bases spanning the gap. For the CDR3, the DNA is TGTGCCAGCAGCTTAGTCTCAGATACGCAGTATTTT. Translated: CASSLVSDTQYF.

A word on this clonotype: A much larger clone lies one base from this, so it may be a read error. The gene calls are TRBV6-5 and TRBJ2-7; the match to TRBD2 covers 9 bases. This CDR3 has 13 amino acids. With 5 bases clipped from V and 5 bases from J, the junction kept 4 bases outside the gene matches. Germline loops: CDR1 MNHEY, CDR2 SVGAGI. The CDR3 loop is CASSHGGGDEQYF. CDR3 DNA sequence: TGTGCCAGCAGTCACGGCGGGGGGGACGAGCAGTACTTC.

This clonotype was detected only a few times. V gene TRBV6-5 combines with J gene TRBJ1-1, with TRBD1 matching 11 bases. V dropped 0 bases and J dropped 0; count of bases not matched to a gene: 3. This CDR3 comprises 17 residues. Germline V gene lookup returns CDR1 MNHEY and CDR2 SVGAGI. In nucleotides, the CDR3 is TGTGCCAGCAGTTACTCGCGGACAGGGGGCCTGAACACTGAAGCTTTCTTT. Its protein product is CASSYSRTGGLNTEAFF.

The chain is built from TRBV5-1 and TRBJ2-7; D is uncertain. CDR3 size: 13 residues. Trimming took 2 bases from V and 7 from J, leaving 13 bases between them. Per the germline V gene, CDR1 is SGHRS and CDR2 is YFSETQ. CDR3 residues: CASSFGRVCEQYF. Written as DNA, the CDR3 is TGCGCCAGCAGCTTTGGACGAGTCTGTGAGCAGTACTTC.

About this clonotype: A junction boundary mismatches the germline segment, possibly from a read error. This sequence joins TRBV2 and TRBJ1-5, with a possible D match to TRBD1 (5 bases). The CDR3 spans 16 residues. Looked up from germline, CDR1 is SNHLY and CDR2 is FYNNEI. The CDR3 DNA reads as TGTGCCAGCAGTGCCAAGGGGATAGGTGGCAATCGGCCCCAGCATTTT. Its protein is CASSAKGIGGNRPQHF.

In regard to this clonotype: The CDR3 end shows no conserved phenylalanine or tryptophan, and so a read error is likely. The chain combines TRBV9 with TRBJ2-7; D uncertain. The CDR3 length is 14 residues. V lost 2 bases and J 2 bases, leaving 11 bases between the germline ends. Germline values: CDR1 SGDLS, CDR2 YYNGEE. CDR3 sequence reads: CASSVGYETYEQYL. DNA for the CDR3: TGTGCCAGCAGCGTCGGCTATGAGACCTACGAGCAGTACCTC.

There are a few counts of this clonotype. The J gene is TRBJ1-5, the V gene TRBV2; D remains ambiguous. The ends were cut back, 4 bases at V and 6 bases at J, with 13 bases in the middle. The CDR3 spans 14 residues. CDR1 is SNHLY and CDR2 is FYNNEI in the germline V gene. CDR3 sequence reads: CASSGLRSGQPQHF. The CDR3 coding sequence is TGTGCCAGCAGTGGGTTGAGATCTGGTCAGCCCCAGCATTTT.

This clonotype was recorded once. The chain links TRBV7-3 to TRBJ2-2, with a tentative D call TRBD1 (5 bases). The CDR3 contains 16 residues. V was trimmed by 5 bases and J by 1 base, leaving 14 bases between them. Germline V gene lookup returns CDR1 SGHTA and CDR2 FQGTGA. The CDR3 nucleotides read TGTGCCAGCAGCGCCCAATCAGGGTTGAACACCGGGGAGCTGTTTTTT. It translates to CASSAQSGLNTGELFF.

This rearrangement joins TRBV24-1 to TRBJ2-7, with 8 bases lining up with TRBD2. Germline assignment: CDR1 KGHDR and CDR2 SFDVKD. The CDR3 length is 13 residues. J gave up 2 bases and V 6 bases, and 2 bases lay outside the gene matches. The CDR3 protein is CATSTSGAYEQYF. The DNA for the CDR3 is TGTGCCACCAGTACTAGCGGCGCCTACGAGCAGTACTTC.

The rearrangement links TRBV6-2 or TRBV6-3 to TRBJ1-5; TRBD1 matches 7 bases. Trimming removed 6 bases from V and 5 bases from J; junction bases left unmatched: 10. In germline, CDR1 is MNHEY, CDR2 SVGEGT. The length of the CDR3 is 15 residues. The CDR3 sequence: CASSRQGLTYQPQHF. The CDR3, as DNA: TGTGCCAGCAGCCGACAGGGTTTGACCTATCAGCCCCAGCATTTT.